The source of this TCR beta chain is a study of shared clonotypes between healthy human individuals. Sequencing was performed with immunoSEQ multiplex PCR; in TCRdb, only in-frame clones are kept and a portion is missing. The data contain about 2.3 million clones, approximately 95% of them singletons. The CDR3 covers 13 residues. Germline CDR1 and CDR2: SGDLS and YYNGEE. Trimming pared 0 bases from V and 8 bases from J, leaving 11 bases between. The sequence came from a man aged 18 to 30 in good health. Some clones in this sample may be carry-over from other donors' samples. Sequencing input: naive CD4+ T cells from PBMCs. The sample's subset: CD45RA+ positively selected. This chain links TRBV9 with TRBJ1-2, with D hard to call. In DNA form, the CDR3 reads TGTGCCAGCAGCGTAGAGTCCCAAGGAGGCTACACCTTC. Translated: CASSVESQGGYTF.